Below are 21 T cell receptor beta chains sequenced from a single sample in a study of OX40 agonist ivuxolimab in advanced cancers. Sequencing used immunoSEQ multiplex PCR; TCRdb keeps in-frame clones, though not all of them. This sample has 100,000 or so clones; approximately 91% occur once, and the top ten carry approximately 0.7%. Sample: CD4+ or CD8+ T cells sorted from blood, taken in a trial of the OX40 agonist ivuxolimab. These receptors were obtained from an adult with an advanced solid tumor such as melanoma, head and neck, liver or kidney cancer.

This chain links TRBV30 with TRBJ1-1; D is unresolved. Germline V CDR1 and CDR2: GTSNPN, SVGIG (reference sequence). V was trimmed by 2 bases and J by 4 bases, leaving 11 bases between them. The CDR3 has 13 amino acids. The CDR3 loop is CAWSKVASTEAFF. In nucleotides, the CDR3 is TGTGCCTGGAGTAAGGTGGCATCCACTGAAGCTTTCTTT.

This clone has a handful of counts. The V call is TRBV28, the J call TRBJ2-7, with D perhaps matching TRBD2 (6 bases). The V end was cut by 5 bases, the J end by 6 bases, with 14 bases between. The germline V gene encodes CDR1 MDHEN and CDR2 SYDVKM. The CDR3 has 13 residues. DNA for the CDR3: TGTGCCAGCAGTACGACTAGAGCGGGCGAGCAGTACTTC. Translated: CASSTTRAGEQYF.

The chain carries TRBV28 and TRBJ1-1, with 7 bases identical to TRBD1. Per the germline V gene, CDR1 is MDHEN and CDR2 is SYDVKM. The CDR3 has 15 residues. The V segment lost 8 bases and the J segment 5 bases; nucleotides outside the gene matches: 14. In DNA form, the CDR3 reads TGTGCCAGCGAACAAGCCACAGGGGCTTTTACTGAAGCTTTCTTT. Its protein is CASEQATGAFTEAFF.

The gene calls are TRBV2 and TRBJ1-1; D is unclear. V lost 5 bases and J lost 11, with 12 bases in between. This CDR3 spans 11 amino acids. Germline lookup yields CDR1 SNHLY and CDR2 FYNNEI. The CDR3 loop reads CASSYGGEAFF. The DNA for the CDR3 is TGTGCCAGCAGTTACGGTGGAGAGGCTTTCTTT.

This clone was picked up a small number of times. The chain employs TRBV27 and TRBJ1-5; D is uncertain. CDR1 and CDR2 from the germline V gene are MNHEY and SMNVEV (reference sequence). Deletions cut 2 bases from V and 0 bases from J, with 8 bases between. The CDR3 runs 15 residues. CDR3 region: CASSLIEHSNQPQHF. The CDR3 bases are TGTGCCAGCAGTTTAATAGAGCATAGCAATCAGCCCCAGCATTTT.

This chain uses TRBV10-3 with TRBJ2-1; no definite D call. The CDR3 has 13 residues. Trimming took 4 bases from V and 8 from J, leaving 12 bases between them. Per germline, CDR1 ENHRY and CDR2 SYGVKD. The DNA of the CDR3 is TGTGCCATCAGTGTGGTGGAGCTAGATGAGCAGTTCTTC. Protein: CAISVVELDEQFF.

The chain joins TRBV27 to TRBJ2-7; TRBD1 agrees at 9 bases. Germline lookup yields CDR1 MNHEY and CDR2 SMNVEV (reference sequence). The CDR3 contains 15 residues. After removal of 6 bases from V and 2 bases from J, the junction contained 8 bases not matched to a gene. The DNA of the CDR3 is TGTGCCAGCAGAACCCCGGGACAGGGCACCTACGAGCAGTACTTC. Encoded protein: CASRTPGQGTYEQYF.

The chain has TRBV10-3 and TRBJ2-7; 7 nucleotides align to TRBD1. Per germline, CDR1 ENHRY and CDR2 SYGVKD. The ends lost 11 bases at V and 3 bases at J; junction bases unmatched: 7. The CDR3 length is 12 residues. The CDR3, as DNA: TGTGCCGCAACCGGGACAGTCTACGAGCAGTACTTC. Amino acid sequence: CAATGTVYEQYF.

J is TRBJ2-5 and V is TRBV6-5, with 9 bases fitting TRBD1. Germline V gives CDR1 MNHEY, CDR2 SVGAGI. The CDR3 spans 15 residues. V lost 5 bases, J lost 4 bases, and 8 bases stayed unmatched. CDR3 sequence reads: CASSPTMDRGETQYF. In nucleotides, the CDR3 is TGTGCCAGCAGTCCGACAATGGACAGGGGAGAGACCCAGTACTTC.

This chain joins TRBV5-1 and TRBJ2-3; D might be TRBD1 or TRBD2, each matching 5 bases. Germline V gives CDR1 SGHRS, CDR2 YFSETQ. The length of the CDR3 is 15 residues. The ends were cut back, 2 bases at V and 2 bases at J, with 12 bases in the middle. The CDR3, as DNA: TGCGCCAGCAGCTTCTCCGGGGCACCCACAGATACGCAGTATTTT. It translates to CASSFSGAPTDTQYF.

The chain couples TRBV7-2 to TRBJ2-4; weak D call: TRBD2 (5 bases). Germline CDR1 SGHTA, CDR2 FQGNSA. V lost 2 bases to trimming and J lost 1 base, with 9 bases between them. CDR3 length: 15 amino acids. This CDR3 is CASSLMWEAKNIQYF. Written as DNA, the CDR3 is TGTGCCAGCAGCTTAATGTGGGAGGCCAAAAACATTCAGTACTTC. The variable domain in full, completed from reference TRBV7-2 and TRBJ2-4, reads GAGVSQSPSNKVTEKGKDVELRCDPISGHTALYWYRQSLGQGLEFLIYFQGNSAPDKSGLPSDRFSAERTGGSVSTLTIQRTQQEDSAVYLCASSLMWEAKNIQYFGAGTRLSVL.

The chain recombines TRBV25-1 with TRBJ1-6; 7 bases are shared with TRBD1. Germline V CDR1 and CDR2: MGHDK, SYGVNS. The CDR3 totals 14 residues. V shed 4 bases, J shed 8 bases, and the junction held 5 bases outside the gene matches. The CDR3 region has the DNA TGTGCCAGCAGTGTGGGGGACAGATATTCACCCCTCCACTTT. Translated: CASSVGDRYSPLHF.

J is TRBJ2-5 and V is TRBV29-1, with a tentative D call TRBD1 (5 bases). This CDR3 region has 12 residues. Trimming took off 2 bases at V and 4 bases at J, with 8 bases between the two ends. CDR1 SQVTM and CDR2 ANQGSEA come from the germline V gene. The DNA for the CDR3 is TGCAGCGTTGAACAGGGTCCAGAGACCCAGTACTTC. Amino acids: CSVEQGPETQYF.

This chain joins TRBV7-7 and TRBJ2-3; D is tentatively TRBD1 or TRBD2 (6 bases each). Germline assignment: CDR1 SSHAT and CDR2 FNYEAQ (reference sequence). V lost 4 bases, J lost 4 bases, and 27 bases lay in between. The CDR3 is 19 amino acids. The CDR3 DNA follows: TGTGCCAGCAGCTCCCCTGAGAGAGGGGGGTCGGTCCCCGCAGATACGCAGTATTTT. This sequence encodes CASSSPERGGSVPADTQYF.

The rearrangement joins TRBV6-6 to TRBJ2-7; TRBD2 agrees at 11 bases. Germline V gives CDR1 MNHNY, CDR2 SVGAGI (reference sequence). V gave up 4 bases and J gave up 4 bases; unmatched junction bases: 9. This CDR3 is built from 16 residues. CDR3 sequence (DNA): TGTGCCAGCAGTTGGCAATCCGGGACTAGCGGATACGAGCAGTACTTC. This sequence encodes CASSWQSGTSGYEQYF.

The V and J genes are TRBV23-1 and TRBJ1-1, with TRBD1 as a possible D gene (6 bases). TRBV23-1 is an open reading frame, and its role is uncertain. V was trimmed by 6 bases and J by 1 base, leaving 12 bases between them. The CDR3 loop spans 14 amino acids. The CDR3 sequence: CASSPGGANTEAFF. CDR3 DNA sequence: TGCGCCAGCAGCCCCGGGGGGGCGAACACTGAAGCTTTCTTT.

The chain joins TRBV5-1 to TRBJ2-2; TRBD2 agrees at 7 bases. CDR1 and CDR2 from the germline V gene are SGHRS and YFSETQ. CDR3 length: 13 residues. The V gene end was trimmed by 4 bases and the J gene end by 5 bases; junction bases not matched to a gene: 2. CDR3 DNA: TGCGCCAGCAGCAATAGCGGGACCGGGGAGCTGTTTTTT. Its protein is CASSNSGTGELFF. The whole variable domain, filled in from reference TRBV5-1 and TRBJ2-2, reads KAGVTQTPRYLIKTRGQQVTLSCSPISGHRSVSWYQQTPGQGLQFLFEYFSETQRNKGNFPGRFSGRQFSNSRSEMNVSTLELGDSALYLCASSNSGTGELFFGEGSRLTVL.

The rearrangement links TRBV15 to TRBJ1-5; D unresolved. The CDR3 has 14 residues. The V gene lost 0 bases and the J gene lost 3 bases, with 6 bases spanning the gap. Germline loops: CDR1 LNHNV, CDR2 YYDKDF (reference sequence). The DNA for the CDR3 is TGTGCCACCAGCAGAGATAGCCCCAATCAGCCCCAGCATTTT. This sequence encodes CATSRDSPNQPQHF.

The chain links TRBV29-1 to TRBJ2-3; D call uncertain. The CDR3 is 15 residues long. In germline, CDR1 is SQVTM, CDR2 ANQGSEA. The V and J ends lost 0 bases and 5 bases respectively, with 15 bases between them. CDR3 loop: CSVEEVLVGGDTQYF. As DNA, the CDR3 is TGCAGCGTTGAAGAGGTACTGGTCGGTGGAGATACGCAGTATTTT.

V gene TRBV5-4 combines with J gene TRBJ1-2, with D tentatively TRBD1 (5 bases). Trimming removed 0 bases from V and 5 bases from J, with 11 bases in between. CDR3 length equals 14 residues. Germline CDR1 and CDR2: SGHNT and YYREEE (reference sequence). The CDR3 nucleotides read TGTGCCAGCAGCTTGGAGCAGGGTCCGTATGGCTACACCTTC. This sequence encodes CASSLEQGPYGYTF.

V and J are TRBV11-3 and TRBJ2-1, with 8 nucleotides matching TRBD2. Looked up from germline, CDR1 is SGHNT and CDR2 is YENEEA. The CDR3 consists of 15 residues. Losses at the gene ends were 1 base for V and 7 bases for J; bases not matched to a gene: 6. CDR3 sequence: CASSLGGLGGNEQFF. The CDR3 bases are TGTGCCAGCAGCTTAGGGGGACTAGGAGGAAATGAGCAGTTCTTC.